What follows are 9 T cell receptor beta chains derived from one specimen sequenced in a study of T cell changes during pregnancy in multiple sclerosis (dated by TCRdb to about 2019). Library creation used the immunoSEQ multiplex PCR assay. TCRdb mirrors the immuneACCESS table, restricted to in-frame sequences. Some clones are absent from its copies; in checked studies, under half trace to an unresolved V gene, and the reason for the others is unknown. This sample holds about 74,000 clones; less than 90% were observed only once. The ten largest clonotypes hold over 3% of the sample. This specimen consisted of peripheral blood, obtained before pregnancy. The source of these receptors is a female donor with multiple sclerosis, enrolled in a pregnancy study.

This clone was recorded a few times. V usage is TRBV6-1 and J usage is TRBJ1-5; no firm D call. This CDR3 is built from 13 residues. Germline assignment: CDR1 MNHNS and CDR2 SASEGT. V was pared by 4 bases and J by 5 bases, with 9 bases between. The CDR3, as DNA: TGTGCCAGCAGTGGCCTTTTAGATCAGCCCCAGCATTTT. Translating gives CASSGLLDQPQHF.

The chain recombines TRBV2 with TRBJ2-1; 8 positions agree with TRBD2. In germline, CDR1 is SNHLY, CDR2 FYNNEI. After removal of 0 bases from V and 13 bases from J, the junction contained 8 bases not matched to a gene. The CDR3 is 14 residues long. This CDR3 reads CASSEAGLGTRQFF. The CDR3 region has the DNA TGTGCCAGCAGTGAAGCGGGTTTGGGGACTAGACAGTTCTTC.

The V call is TRBV7-3, the J call TRBJ1-4, with 9 bases fitting TRBD1. Germline V CDR1 and CDR2: SGHTA, FQGTGA. The CDR3 spans 15 residues. V lost 1 base to trimming and J lost 8 bases; unmatched junction nucleotides: 5. CDR3 in DNA: TGTGCCAGCAGCTTAAGGGGACAGGGTCGCGAAAAACTGTTTTTT. Residues: CASSLRGQGREKLFF.

The CDR3 loop is CSVSRNEKLFF. The CDR3 DNA is TGCAGCGTTAGCCGTAATGAAAAACTGTTTTTT. The chain uses TRBV29-1 and TRBJ1-4; D gene ambiguous. Trimming shortened V by 5 bases and J by 4 bases, and 5 bases separated the two germline ends. Germline V gene sequence: CDR1 SQVTM, CDR2 ANQGSEA. This CDR3 has 11 amino acids.

J is TRBJ2-5 and V is TRBV5-1; TRBD2 matches at 13 bases. Germline V gives CDR1 SGHRS, CDR2 YFSETQ. V shed 7 bases and J 1 base; nucleotides not matched to a gene: 4. This CDR3 spans 15 amino acids. CDR3 nucleotide sequence: TGCGCCAGCCGAAGGACTAGCGGGGGCCAAGAGACCCAGTACTTC. Its translation: CASRRTSGGQETQYF.

This chain connects TRBV5-1 to TRBJ1-2; weak D call: TRBD1 (5 bases). The CDR3 runs to 14 residues. CDR1 and CDR2 from the germline V gene are SGHRS and YFSETQ. V was trimmed by 4 bases and J by 6 bases, leaving 16 bases between them. CDR3 nucleotides: TGCGCCAGCAGCCTGGGACGGCGGATGCATGGCTACACCTTC. It translates to CASSLGRRMHGYTF.

J is TRBJ1-1 and V is TRBV14; 9 nucleotides agree with TRBD1. CDR3 length equals 15 residues. V lost 0 bases to trimming and J lost 7 bases; unmatched junction nucleotides: 6. Germline V gives CDR1 SGHDN, CDR2 FVKESK. The CDR3 sequence is CASSQDWGQGGEAFF. In DNA form, the CDR3 reads TGTGCCAGCAGCCAAGATTGGGGACAGGGAGGTGAAGCTTTCTTT.

This chain uses TRBV5-6 with TRBJ1-1; D is ambiguous. Germline values: CDR1 SGHDT, CDR2 YYEEEE. Between the trimmed V and J ends, which lost 0 bases and 1 base, there was a span of 4 bases. The CDR3 contains 13 residues. CDR3 in amino acids: CASSLAGNTEAFF. DNA for the CDR3: TGTGCCAGCAGCTTGGCGGGGAACACTGAAGCTTTCTTT.

The CDR3 DNA is TGCGCCAGCAGCTTGGTGGGAGGGGAGACCCAGTACTTC. Amino acids: CASSLVGGETQYF. V usage is TRBV5-1 and J usage is TRBJ2-5; 7 bases agree with TRBD2. V was pared by 0 bases and J by 5 bases, with 1 base of the junction left unmatched. The CDR3 has 13 residues. CDR1 and CDR2 from the germline V gene are SGHRS and YFSETQ.